These T cell receptor beta chains were read from a single sample in a study of blood T cells in healthy people across ages. MiXCR, run by TCRdb on the 5' RACE reads, gives a single entry per CDR3 protein. The repertoire holds about 1,500,000 distinct CDR3 sequences, 28% seen once, with 7.7% in the top ten. The sample consisted of blood. All receptors come from a woman aged 25 to 39 in good health. The CDR3 runs from the conserved cysteine through the conserved F or W. A D gene is named only where the DNA matches it firmly. The size of a clone is reported for some rows only, either as once, few or many, or as a class for expanded clones.

j_call	d_call	v_call	clone_size	cdr3_nt	cdr3_aa
TRBJ1-1	.	TRBV29-1	many	TGCAGCGTCGCTACAGGCAACACTGAAGCTTTCTTT	CSVATGNTEAFF
TRBJ2-5	.	TRBV12-3/TRBV12-4	.	TGTGCCAGCAGTTTCGACCAGACCCAGTACTTC	CASSFDQTQYF
TRBJ2-7	.	TRBV4-3	many	TGCGCCAGCAGCCCCCCCCCTCCCTACGAGCAGTACTTC	CASSPPPPYEQYF
TRBJ2-3	.	TRBV18	few	TGTGCCAGCTCACAGTCTGTCGGGAGCACAGCTACGCAGTATTTT	CASSQSVGSTATQYF
TRBJ2-1	.	TRBV7-9	.	TGTGCCAGCAGCTTAGCTTACAGGCGGCCGTACAATGAGCAGTTCTTC	CASSLAYRRPYNEQFF
TRBJ2-7	.	TRBV28	once	TGTACCAGCAACGAGGGTAGTGGCCTCTACGAGCAGTACTTC	CTSNEGSGLYEQYF
TRBJ1-6	.	TRBV15	few	TGTGCCACCAGCCTAGGGACGGTGAATTCACCCCTCCACTTT	CATSLGTVNSPLHF
TRBJ2-7	TRBD2	TRBV7-2	.	TGTGCCAGCAGCAAGGCCGGGACTAGCGGTGCCTACGAGCAGTACTTC	CASSKAGTSGAYEQYF
TRBJ2-5	.	TRBV28	many	TGTGCCAGCAGCCCCGGGAGGACCCAGTACTTC	CASSPGRTQYF
TRBJ2-7	.	TRBV20-1	many	TGCAGTGCTGGGGACCCGCGGGACCGGAGGACAAACGAGCAGTACTTC	CSAGDPRDRRTNEQYF
TRBJ1-5	.	TRBV7-2	many	TGTGCCAGCAGCTTTACGGGCCAGACTGGGCTGCAGCCCCAGCATTTT	CASSFTGQTGLQPQHF
TRBJ1-1	.	TRBV12-5	.	TGTGCTAGTGGAACCGGGACGGGGACTGAAGCTTTCTTT	CASGTGTGTEAFF
TRBJ2-1	TRBD2	TRBV19	once	TGTGCCAGTAGTAACCCGGGGACTAGCGGACACAATGAGCAGTTCTTC	CASSNPGTSGHNEQFF
TRBJ2-3	.	TRBV28	.	TGTGCCAGCAGTTTTGGGGGGGACACCTCCACAGATACGCAGTATTTT	CASSFGGDTSTDTQYF
TRBJ1-1	.	TRBV6-2/TRBV6-3	.	TGTGCCAGCAGACCGACAAACACTGAAGCTTTCTTT	CASRPTNTEAFF
TRBJ1-2	.	TRBV30	few	TGTGCCTGGAGTGGCAACTATGGCTACACCTTC	CAWSGNYGYTF
TRBJ2-7	.	TRBV20-1	.	TGCAGTGCTACCCTGCTTCGGGAGCAGTACTTC	CSATLLREQYF
TRBJ2-7	.	TRBV28	many	TGTGCCAGCAGTTTAACCCGAGGTAGTTCGGAGCAGTACTTC	CASSLTRGSSEQYF
TRBJ2-3	TRBD1	TRBV28	.	TGTGCCAGCGTTAGTCTGGGACAGGGAGTAGATACGCAGTATTTT	CASVSLGQGVDTQYF
TRBJ2-1	.	TRBV6-1	.	TGTGCCAGCAGGTCCAATTTACTAGAGAATGAGCAGTTCTTC	CASRSNLLENEQFF
TRBJ2-4	TRBD2	TRBV6-5	.	TGTGCCAGCAGTTACTCGAGGCCGTCCAGCGGGGGCCCCCGAGGAGCCAAAAACATTCAGTACTTC	CASSYSRPSSGGPRGAKNIQYF
TRBJ1-5	.	TRBV20-1	few	TGCAGTGCTAGAGATATTGGCAGGGTTAGGGATCAGCCCCAGCATTTT	CSARDIGRVRDQPQHF
TRBJ2-7	.	TRBV5-1	many	TGTGCCAGCAGCTTGGACAGATACTACGAGCAGTACTTC	CASSLDRYYEQYF
TRBJ1-1	TRBD1	TRBV12-3/TRBV12-4	.	TGTGCCAGCAGTTTCTACAGGGGGGCCCTGAACACTGAAGCTTTCTTT	CASSFYRGALNTEAFF
TRBJ2-3	TRBD2	TRBV11-2	few	TGTGCCAGCAGCTTAGTCCCCAGCGGGGGGGCATCAGATACGCAGTATTTT	CASSLVPSGGASDTQYF
TRBJ2-7	TRBD2	TRBV10-3	many	TGTGCCATCAGAGCCGGGGCTAGCGGGAGTTACGAGCAGTACTTC	CAIRAGASGSYEQYF
TRBJ2-1	.	TRBV27	few	TGTGCCAGCAGTTTAGGGGCGATGGGCTCCTACAATGAGCAGTTCTTC	CASSLGAMGSYNEQFF
TRBJ1-1	TRBD1	TRBV6-6	.	TGTGCCAGCAGCTTCGACAGGGGATTCACTGAAGCTTTCTTT	CASSFDRGFTEAFF
TRBJ2-1	TRBD2	TRBV20-1	.	TGCAGTGCTAGTGCTGGCGGGAGGTCGGGTAATGAGCAGTTCTTC	CSASAGGRSGNEQFF
TRBJ1-2	TRBD1	TRBV7-2	.	TGTGCCAGCAACGAACCGGACAGGGGAAGTAACTATGGCTACACCTTC	CASNEPDRGSNYGYTF
TRBJ2-1	.	TRBV7-3	.	TGTGCCAGCAGCGGTCCGGGACGGGGCTACAATGAGCAGTTCTTC	CASSGPGRGYNEQFF